Listed here are 17 T cell receptor beta chains from one sample, sequenced in a study of OX40 agonist ivuxolimab in advanced cancers. Receptor libraries were prepared by the immunoSEQ multiplex PCR assay. Sourced from immuneACCESS, this table was stored by TCRdb with only in-frame sequences that have V and J called. A share of the clones is absent; for the studies checked, an unresolved V gene accounts for under half, and the remainder has no known explanation. The sample includes 40,000 to 55,000 clones, with approximately 92% observed a single time. In total, the top ten clones hold more than 20% of the sample. Sequencing used CD4+ or CD8+ T cells sorted from blood, obtained in a trial of the OX40 agonist ivuxolimab. The receptor source for this set is an adult with an advanced solid tumor such as melanoma, head and neck, liver or kidney cancer.

This chain connects TRBV28 to TRBJ1-1; D ambiguous. There are 16 residues in the CDR3. Trimming removed 6 bases from V and 8 bases from J, with 25 bases in between. CDR1 is MDHEN, CDR2 SYDVKM, per germline. CDR3 amino acids: CASSPPHRRVLAEAFF. CDR3 sequence (DNA): TGTGCCAGCAGCCCGCCCCACAGACGGGTCCTAGCCGAAGCTTTCTTT. The variable domain in full, completed from reference TRBV28 and TRBJ1-1, reads DVKVTQSSRYLVKRTGEKVFLECVQDMDHENMFWYRQDPGLGLRLIYFSYDVKMKEKGDIPEGYSVSREKKERFSLILESASTNQTSMYLCASSPPHRRVLAEAFFGQGTRLTVV.

A single count supports this clone. The rearrangement joins TRBV7-9 to TRBJ2-1, with 7 nucleotides matching TRBD1. Looked up from germline, CDR1 is SEHNR and CDR2 is FQNEAQ (reference sequence). This CDR3 has 19 residues. V lost 5 bases, J lost 2 bases, and 18 bases stayed unmatched. The CDR3 DNA reads as TGTGCCAGCAGCCTGACCTATAACAGGGGCGAGGGGGCCTACAATGAGCAGTTCTTC. Translating gives CASSLTYNRGEGAYNEQFF.

This clone occurred a few times. The chain uses TRBV9 and TRBJ2-1; TRBD2 might be the D (6 bases). This CDR3 is built from 16 residues. With 0 bases removed from V and 0 bases from J, the gap between germline ends came to 10 bases. Germline CDR1 is SGDLS and CDR2 is YYNGEE. CDR3 sequence: CASSVDLATSYNEQFF. Here the CDR3 DNA reads TGTGCCAGCAGCGTAGACCTAGCGACCTCCTACAATGAGCAGTTCTTC.

This chain joins TRBV27 and TRBJ2-7; 7 positions match TRBD1. Per the germline V gene, CDR1 is MNHEY and CDR2 is SMNVEV (reference sequence). J was trimmed by 4 bases and V by 2 bases; bases with no gene match: 5. The CDR3 is 14 residues long. The CDR3 spells CASSLGAGGYEQYF. CDR3 sequence (DNA): TGTGCCAGCAGTTTAGGGGCAGGGGGTTACGAGCAGTACTTC.

The chain couples TRBV9 to TRBJ2-2, with 9 bases matching TRBD2. Trimming removed 0 bases from V and 14 bases from J; junction bases left unmatched: 14. The V gene's germline CDR1 is SGDLS and CDR2 YYNGEE. The CDR3 has 16 residues. The CDR3 DNA sequence: TGTGCCAGCAGCGTAGCTACGGCTAGCGGGGATGGGTCCCTGTTTTTT. Protein product: CASSVATASGDGSLFF.

Regarding this clone: This CDR3 is also generated by other DNA sequences in the sample. The V and J genes are TRBV2 and TRBJ2-5; TRBD1 matches 9 bases. There are 14 residues in the CDR3. The V gene's germline CDR1 is SNHLY and CDR2 FYNNEI. The junction had 5 bases not matched to a gene; V was cut back by 4 bases and J by 5 bases. CDR3 bases: TGTGCCAGCAGTGGGCGACAGGGGGGGGAGACCCAGTACTTC. Translation: CASSGRQGGETQYF.

The rearrangement links TRBV30 to TRBJ2-1, with D maybe TRBD2 (5 bases). With 0 bases removed from V and 10 bases from J, the gap between germline ends came to 13 bases. CDR1 is GTSNPN, CDR2 SVGIG, per germline (reference sequence). The CDR3 is 13 amino acids. CDR3 loop: CAWSVHLGEEQFF. The DNA of the CDR3 is TGTGCCTGGAGTGTACATCTGGGAGAGGAGCAGTTCTTC.

The rearrangement uses TRBV14 and TRBJ1-4; D is perhaps TRBD1 (6 bases). Germline V gene sequence: CDR1 SGHDN, CDR2 FVKESK. CDR3 length equals 17 residues. Deletions cut 1 base from V and 6 bases from J, with 18 bases between. The CDR3 region has the DNA TGTGCCAGCAGCCAAGGTGTCCGGGACATAGATGATGAAAAACTGTTTTTT. It is translated as CASSQGVRDIDDEKLFF. The whole variable domain, remainder taken from reference TRBV14 and TRBJ1-4, is EAGVTQFPSHSVIEKGQTVTLRCDPISGHDNLYWYRRVMGKEIKFLLHFVKESKQDESGMPNNRFLAERTGGTYSTLKVQPAELEDSGVYFCASSQGVRDIDDEKLFFGSGTQLSVL.

The J gene is TRBJ1-1, the V gene TRBV10-3, with D possibly being TRBD1 (5 bases). The CDR3 is made up of 10 amino acids. The ends were cut back, 9 bases at V and 8 bases at J, with 10 bases in the middle. Per the germline V gene, CDR1 is ENHRY and CDR2 is SYGVKD. The CDR3 region is CAISRGEAFF. CDR3 coding DNA: TGTGCCATTAGTAGGGGCGAAGCTTTCTTT.

The chain joins TRBV6-5 to TRBJ2-7, with D perhaps matching TRBD1 (5 bases). The CDR3 runs to 12 residues. Looked up from germline, CDR1 is MNHEY and CDR2 is SVGAGI. Trimming pared 6 bases from V and 13 bases from J, leaving 19 bases between. CDR3 DNA: TGTGCCAGCAGGAGCAATGATGTGACAGACTACTTC. Its translation is CASRSNDVTDYF.

The J gene is TRBJ2-6, the V gene TRBV2; perhaps D is TRBD1 or TRBD2 (5 bases each). V was trimmed by 4 bases and J by 1 base, leaving 8 bases between them. Germline CDR1 reads SNHLY; CDR2 reads FYNNEI. CDR3 length: 15 amino acids. The CDR3 nucleotides read TGTGCCAGCAGTGTATGGGGGTCTGGGGCCAACGTCCTGACTTTC. As protein: CASSVWGSGANVLTF.

The table lists this clone with a few counts. J is TRBJ2-7 and V is TRBV9; D unresolved. The CDR3 contains 13 residues. Trimming left V 1 base short and J 6 bases short, with 11 bases between. Germline V gene sequence: CDR1 SGDLS, CDR2 YYNGEE. The CDR3 sequence is CASSVLDGSEQYF. DNA for the CDR3: TGTGCCAGCAGCGTACTTGATGGGTCCGAGCAGTACTTC.

The rearrangement links TRBV6-5 to TRBJ2-7; D remains unclear. This CDR3 region has 14 residues. The V gene's germline CDR1 is MNHEY and CDR2 SVGAGI. V was clipped by 0 bases and J by 7 bases, with 13 bases between them. CDR3 in amino acids: CASSYSEIPWEQYF. The CDR3 bases are TGTGCCAGCAGTTACTCGGAGATCCCCTGGGAGCAGTACTTC.

The chain is built from TRBV27 and TRBJ2-1; possibly TRBD1 or TRBD2 for D (5 bases each). The CDR3 loop spans 16 amino acids. Trimming removed 2 bases from V and 2 bases from J, with 13 bases in between. The germline CDR1 and CDR2 sequences are MNHEY and SMNVEV (reference sequence). The CDR3: CASSLIPGPTYNEQFF. CDR3 DNA sequence: TGTGCCAGCAGTTTAATACCGGGACCGACCTACAATGAGCAGTTCTTC.

A remark on this clone: Other DNA sequences in this specimen translate into the identical CDR3. The chain recombines TRBV27 with TRBJ2-1; 7 bases are a match to TRBD1. CDR3 length: 15 amino acids. V gave up 5 bases and J gave up 2 bases; unmatched junction bases: 6. CDR1 and CDR2 from the germline V gene are MNHEY and SMNVEV (reference sequence). DNA of the CDR3: TGTGCCAGCAGTCCCCCAGGGGGAGCCTACAATGAGCAGTTCTTC. It translates to CASSPPGGAYNEQFF.

This sequence joins TRBV11-2 and TRBJ1-1; D not certain. V lost 5 bases to trimming and J lost 0 bases, with 10 bases between them. The germline gives CDR1 SGHAT, CDR2 FQNNGV. CDR3 length equals 14 residues. CDR3 amino acids: CASSPRSMNTEAFF. DNA for the CDR3: TGTGCCAGCAGCCCCCGGAGTATGAACACTGAAGCTTTCTTT.

V gene TRBV7-2 combines with J gene TRBJ2-2; D remains unclear. V lost 1 base and J 6 bases, leaving 3 bases between the germline ends. The CDR3 length is 12 residues. The germline gives CDR1 SGHTA, CDR2 FQGNSA. The CDR3 reads CASSLVPGELFF. CDR3 sequence (DNA): TGTGCCAGCAGCTTAGTACCCGGGGAGCTGTTTTTT.